These 27 T cell receptor beta chains share one sample of origin, sequenced in a study of control samples from healthy donors and cancer patients. This table comes from immunoSEQ multiplex PCR, and its TCRdb copy is limited to in-frame clones, with some not included. In the table there are some 77,000 clones, roughly 89% of which are singletons. Sequenced input: blood. These receptors originate from a woman in her sixties in good health.

The rearrangement joins TRBV18 to TRBJ1-6; 9 bases fit TRBD1. Germline assignment: CDR1 KGHSH and CDR2 LQKENI. The CDR3 consists of 15 residues. V shed 3 bases and J 5 bases; nucleotides not matched to a gene: 2. CDR3 protein: CASSPTGGDNSPLHF. The CDR3 DNA sequence: TGTGCCAGCTCACCCACAGGGGGCGATAATTCACCCCTCCACTTT.

Worth noting for this clone: One end of the junction is discordant with germline, which a read error may explain. This rearrangement joins TRBV14 to TRBJ2-2, with unresolved D. The CDR3 spans 17 residues. Germline V lookup: CDR1 SGHDN, CDR2 FVKESK. The CDR3 bases are TGTACCAGCAGCCAGGCAACAGCATTACTTAGCACCGGGGAGCTGTTTTTT. Its protein product is CTSSQATALLSTGELFF.

The CDR3 sequence is CASSPRQGGAGDTQYF. The CDR3 nucleotides are TGTGCCAGCAGCCCAAGACAGGGGGGCGCGGGAGATACGCAGTATTTT. This chain joins TRBV9 and TRBJ2-3, with 9 bases that match TRBD1. V trimming: 4 bases; J trimming: 5 bases; junction bases outside the gene matches: 11. Germline-derived CDR1 and CDR2 are SGDLS and YYNGEE. The CDR3 is made up of 16 amino acids.

The table lists this clone with a count of one. This chain connects TRBV3-1 (or the pseudogene TRBV3-2) to TRBJ2-3, with D perhaps matching TRBD2 (6 bases). The germline V gene encodes CDR1 LGHDT and CDR2 YNNKEL (reference sequence). V dropped 4 bases and J dropped 10 bases, with 9 bases sitting between them. CDR3 length: 11 amino acids. The CDR3, as DNA: TGTGCCAGCAGCCGGGACTCGTCGCAGTATTTT. Translation: CASSRDSSQYF.

This clone occurred once. V gene TRBV7-9 combines with J gene TRBJ2-5, with TRBD2 as a possible D gene (7 bases). From germline, CDR1 is SEHNR and CDR2 FQNEAQ (reference sequence). This CDR3 is built from 19 residues. Trimming pared 0 bases from V and 5 bases from J, leaving 25 bases between. CDR3: CASSLALQKMFRGAETQYF. DNA of the CDR3: TGTGCCAGCAGCTTAGCGCTTCAAAAAATGTTTCGGGGGGCGGAGACCCAGTACTTC. The variable domain in full, with the rest retrieved from reference TRBV7-9 and TRBJ2-5, is DTGVSQNPRHKITKRGQNVTFRCDPISEHNRLYWYRQTLGQGPEFLTYFQNEAQLEKSRLLSDRFSAERPKGSFSTLEIQRTEQGDSAMYLCASSLALQKMFRGAETQYFGPGTRLLVL.

The rearrangement links TRBV6-4 to TRBJ2-5; unclear D gene. This CDR3 is 12 amino acids long. V was clipped by 7 bases and J by 2 bases, with 8 bases between them. CDR1 and CDR2 from the germline V gene are MRHNA and SNTAGT. In DNA, the CDR3 is TGTGCCAGCAAGGTGACGCAAGAGACCCAGTACTTC. Encoded protein: CASKVTQETQYF.

V gene TRBV4-1 combines with J gene TRBJ2-5; 11 bases agree with TRBD2. CDR3 size: 16 residues. The ends lost 6 bases at V and 5 bases at J; junction bases unmatched: 11. The V gene's germline CDR1 is MGHRA and CDR2 YSYEKL. This CDR3 reads CASRPAGLAAPETQYF. Here the CDR3 DNA reads TGCGCCAGCAGACCGGCGGGACTAGCGGCACCTGAGACCCAGTACTTC.

The DNA of the CDR3 is TGTGCCAGCAGCCCCCCGGGGTCGAACACCGGGGAGCTGTTTTTT. Its translation is CASSPPGSNTGELFF. V gene TRBV7-9 combines with J gene TRBJ2-2; TRBD2 might be the D (5 bases). CDR3 length: 15 amino acids. The germline V gene encodes CDR1 SEHNR and CDR2 FQNEAQ (reference sequence). V was pared by 5 bases and J by 0 bases, with 10 bases between.

The chain links TRBV4-1 to TRBJ2-7; weak D call: TRBD2 (5 bases). The CDR3 covers 16 residues. Per the germline V gene, CDR1 is MGHRA and CDR2 is YSYEKL. The ends were cut back, 1 base at V and 0 bases at J, with 13 bases in the middle. The CDR3 DNA sequence: TGCGCCAGCAGCCAAGGCCGGACTTTTAGCTCCTACGAGCAGTACTTC. Its protein product is CASSQGRTFSSYEQYF.

The chain recombines TRBV28 with TRBJ1-1; no clear D. V was cut by 6 bases and J by 8 bases, with 19 bases left in between. This CDR3 comprises 14 residues. Per germline, CDR1 MDHEN and CDR2 SYDVKM. The CDR3 spells CASRYAGPVWEAFF. The CDR3 DNA follows: TGTGCCAGCAGGTATGCTGGACCTGTCTGGGAAGCTTTCTTT.

This sequence joins TRBV6-2 or TRBV6-3 and TRBJ2-1; 7 bases map to TRBD2. CDR3 length equals 17 residues. CDR1 is MNHEY and CDR2 is SVGEGT in the germline V gene. V gave up 0 bases and J gave up 6 bases; unmatched junction bases: 11. CDR3 DNA: TGTGCCAGCAGTTACTCGAGGTACGCGGGAGCGGGCAATGAGCAGTTCTTC. This sequence encodes CASSYSRYAGAGNEQFF.

The CDR3 loop reads CASQSTGRTYEQYF. CDR3 sequence (DNA): TGTGCCAGCCAAAGCACCGGGCGAACCTACGAGCAGTACTTC. The chain joins TRBV7-9 to TRBJ2-7; D is unresolved. Trimming took 8 bases from V and 2 from J, leaving 16 bases between them. CDR1 and CDR2 (germline): SEHNR, FQNEAQ (reference sequence). CDR3 size: 14 residues.

V and J are TRBV5-4 and TRBJ2-1, with 7 bases matching TRBD2. Germline assignment: CDR1 SGHNT and CDR2 YYREEE (reference sequence). The CDR3 covers 15 residues. V trimming: 2 bases; J trimming: 4 bases; junction bases outside the gene matches: 6. This CDR3 reads CASSFGGVLYNEQFF. CDR3 nucleotides: TGTGCCAGCAGCTTTGGGGGGGTCCTATACAATGAGCAGTTCTTC.

This clone was recorded only once. This chain connects TRBV4-2 to TRBJ2-7, with D unresolved. CDR3 length: 14 residues. Between the trimmed V and J ends, which lost 4 bases and 8 bases, there was a span of 18 bases. Germline CDR1 and CDR2: LGHNA and YNFKEQ. The CDR3 here is CASSLEVTTEQQYF. The CDR3 nucleotides read TGTGCCAGCAGCCTAGAAGTCACGACTGAGCAGCAGTACTTC.

The rearrangement joins TRBV30 to TRBJ2-7, with a tentative D call TRBD1 (6 bases). The germline gives CDR1 GTSNPN, CDR2 SVGIG (reference sequence). The V and J ends lost 2 bases and 7 bases respectively, with 9 bases between them. The CDR3 spans 11 residues. The chain's CDR3 is CAWSLGGEQYF. The DNA for the CDR3 is TGTGCCTGGAGTCTAGGGGGAGAGCAGTACTTC.

The CDR3 nucleotides read TGTGCCAGCAGTGAAGTTTCCTTTAACACTGAAGCTTTCTTT. It specifies CASSEVSFNTEAFF. The chain combines TRBV6-1 with TRBJ1-1; D is unresolved. This CDR3 contains 14 residues. CDR1 is MNHNS, CDR2 SASEGT, per germline. V lost 1 base and J lost 2, with 8 bases in between.

The J gene is TRBJ1-3, the V gene TRBV10-1, with TRBD1 identical over 7 bases. V lost 5 bases, J lost 4 bases, and 5 bases stayed unmatched. There are 14 residues in the CDR3. The germline CDR1 and CDR2 sequences are WNHNN and SYGVQD (reference sequence). This chain's CDR3 is CASSPTGAGNTIYF. The DNA for the CDR3 is TGCGCCAGCAGTCCTACAGGGGCCGGAAACACCATATATTTT.

The rearrangement links TRBV27 to TRBJ2-1; D uncertain. The germline V and J ends were trimmed by 5 bases and 4 bases, with 9 bases remaining between them. Per germline, CDR1 MNHEY and CDR2 SMNVEV (reference sequence). The CDR3 runs to 13 residues. The CDR3 here is CASSLNRYNEQFF. The CDR3, as DNA: TGTGCCAGCAGTCTAAATAGGTACAATGAGCAGTTCTTC.

The V and J genes are TRBV2 and TRBJ1-6; 8 bases are shared with TRBD1. The V and J ends lost 7 bases and 7 bases, in that order; junction bases with no gene match: 6. The CDR3 consists of 14 residues. The germline V gene encodes CDR1 SNHLY and CDR2 FYNNEI. CDR3 region: CASILTGANSPLHF. As DNA, the CDR3 is TGTGCCAGCATTTTGACAGGGGCAAATTCACCCCTCCACTTT.

This chain joins TRBV7-2 and TRBJ2-3; D is uncertain. Looked up from germline, CDR1 is SGHTA and CDR2 is FQGNSA. The V and J ends lost 1 base and 6 bases respectively, with 14 bases between them. The CDR3 extends over 15 amino acids. CDR3 nucleotides: TGTGCCAGCAGCTTAGACCTAAGCCCTTGGGATACGCAGTATTTT. Translated, it gives CASSLDLSPWDTQYF.

This chain links TRBV6-1 with TRBJ2-7; D is ambiguous. V lost 1 base to trimming and J lost 2 bases, with 3 bases between them. Germline V gives CDR1 MNHNS, CDR2 SASEGT. The CDR3 consists of 12 residues. This chain's CDR3 is CASSEVTYEQYF. The CDR3 nucleotides read TGTGCCAGCAGTGAAGTGACCTACGAGCAGTACTTC.

This chain connects TRBV5-1 to TRBJ2-7, with D tentatively TRBD1 (6 bases). The germline V gene encodes CDR1 SGHRS and CDR2 YFSETQ. CDR3 length equals 17 residues. Trimming took 1 base from V and 2 from J, leaving 19 bases between them. Here the CDR3 reads CASSLWGPGQFAYEQYF. DNA of the CDR3: TGCGCCAGCAGCTTGTGGGGTCCTGGACAGTTCGCCTACGAGCAGTACTTC.

This clone was seen more than once but under ten times. The chain links TRBV11-2 to TRBJ2-1; D remains ambiguous. The CDR3 has 13 residues. V was trimmed by 3 bases and J by 3 bases, leaving 6 bases between them. Germline V gives CDR1 SGHAT, CDR2 FQNNGV. The CDR3 nucleotides are TGTGCCAGCAGCTTCACCTTCTACAATGAGCAGTTCTTC. Its protein product is CASSFTFYNEQFF.

V and J are TRBV18 and TRBJ2-7; no clear D gene. The V gene lost 6 bases and the J gene lost 0 bases, with 12 bases spanning the gap. CDR3 length: 14 residues. Germline V gene sequence: CDR1 KGHSH, CDR2 LQKENI. The CDR3 sequence is CASSPGPRSYEQYF. CDR3 bases: TGTGCCAGCTCGCCGGGTCCCCGCTCCTACGAGCAGTACTTC.

V usage is TRBV5-1 and J usage is TRBJ1-1, with TRBD1 matching 11 bases. V lost 4 bases and J lost 4; bases outside the gene matches: 24. The germline V gene has CDR1 SGHRS and CDR2 YFSETQ. This CDR3 has 21 residues. CDR3 DNA: TGCGCCAGCAGCCCCCCTGGGGGCAATGGGGGGACAGGGGGTTTGTTCACTGAAGCTTTCTTT. Its protein product is CASSPPGGNGGTGGLFTEAFF.

V and J are TRBV2 and TRBJ2-7, with D tentatively TRBD1 (5 bases). Per the germline V gene, CDR1 is SNHLY and CDR2 is FYNNEI. V was trimmed by 7 bases and J by 4 bases, leaving 17 bases between them. The CDR3 consists of 14 residues. For the CDR3, the DNA is TGTGCCAGCACCCGAGTTGACAGATATTACGAGCAGTACTTC. Protein product: CASTRVDRYYEQYF.

The rearrangement uses TRBV3-1 (or the pseudogene TRBV3-2) and TRBJ1-2; D is unresolved. Trimming shortened V by 0 bases and J by 2 bases, and 10 bases separated the two germline ends. The CDR3 has 15 amino acids. Germline V lookup: CDR1 LGHDT, CDR2 YNNKEL (reference sequence). This CDR3 reads CASSQDMGLNYGYTF. The CDR3 region has the DNA TGTGCCAGCAGCCAAGATATGGGCCTCAACTATGGCTACACCTTC.